The sequence of this TCR beta chain was determined in a study of OX40 agonist ivuxolimab in advanced cancers. Turning to the study itself: Dose-escalation cases comprised hepatocellular carcinoma, melanoma, renal cell or head and neck cancer.

Only in-frame clones appear in the TCRdb table, and some are missing; sequencing was by immunoSEQ multiplex PCR. The profile shows some 100,000 clones, 90% of them singletons. Points from the study as a whole: The authors also found low normalized T-cell clonal expansion in some nonresponders. Clonal expansion was among the lowest in partial responders at 0.1-3.0 mg/kg, especially CD8+. Circulating CD4+ and CD8+ T cells showed clonal expansion by week 6 at 0.1 to 3.0 mg/kg.

This clone was found a few times. What it binds is unknown. V was shortened by 4 bases and J by 7 bases, with 12 bases between the two germline ends. The CDR3 runs 14 residues. The V gene's germline CDR1 is SGHNT and CDR2 YYREEE (reference sequence). The gene calls are TRBV5-4 and TRBJ1-6, with unresolved D. The specimen was CD4+ or CD8+ T cells sorted from blood, collected in a trial of the OX40 agonist ivuxolimab. The source of this sequence is an adult with an advanced solid tumor such as melanoma, head and neck, liver or kidney cancer. CDR3: CASSPGGPNSPLHF. CDR3 DNA sequence: TGTGCCAGCAGCCCCGGTGGTCCAAATTCACCCCTCCACTTT. The full variable domain, rest sourced from reference TRBV5-4 and TRBJ1-6, is ETGVTQSPTHLIKTRGQQVTLRCSSQSGHNTVSWYQQALGQGPQFIFQYYREEENGRGNFPPRFSGLQFPNYSSELNVNALELDDSALYLCASSPGGPNSPLHFGNGTRLTVT.